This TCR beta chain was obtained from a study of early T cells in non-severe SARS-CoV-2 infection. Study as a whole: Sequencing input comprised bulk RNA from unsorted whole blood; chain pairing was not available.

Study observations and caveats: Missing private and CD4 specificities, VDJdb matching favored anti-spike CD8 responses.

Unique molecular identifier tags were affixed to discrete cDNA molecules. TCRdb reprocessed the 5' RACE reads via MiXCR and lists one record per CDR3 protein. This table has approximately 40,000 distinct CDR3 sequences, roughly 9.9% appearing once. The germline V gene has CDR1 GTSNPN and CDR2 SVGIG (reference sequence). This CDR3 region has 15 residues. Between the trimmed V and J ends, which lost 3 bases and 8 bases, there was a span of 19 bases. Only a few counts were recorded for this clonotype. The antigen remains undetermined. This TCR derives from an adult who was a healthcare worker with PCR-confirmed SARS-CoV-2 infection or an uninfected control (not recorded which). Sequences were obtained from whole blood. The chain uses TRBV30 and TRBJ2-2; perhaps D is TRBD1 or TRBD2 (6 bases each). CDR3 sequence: CAWSTGGLTGGELFF. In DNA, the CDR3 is TGTGCCTGGAGCACTGGGGGGCTGACGGGAGGGGAGCTGTTTTTT.